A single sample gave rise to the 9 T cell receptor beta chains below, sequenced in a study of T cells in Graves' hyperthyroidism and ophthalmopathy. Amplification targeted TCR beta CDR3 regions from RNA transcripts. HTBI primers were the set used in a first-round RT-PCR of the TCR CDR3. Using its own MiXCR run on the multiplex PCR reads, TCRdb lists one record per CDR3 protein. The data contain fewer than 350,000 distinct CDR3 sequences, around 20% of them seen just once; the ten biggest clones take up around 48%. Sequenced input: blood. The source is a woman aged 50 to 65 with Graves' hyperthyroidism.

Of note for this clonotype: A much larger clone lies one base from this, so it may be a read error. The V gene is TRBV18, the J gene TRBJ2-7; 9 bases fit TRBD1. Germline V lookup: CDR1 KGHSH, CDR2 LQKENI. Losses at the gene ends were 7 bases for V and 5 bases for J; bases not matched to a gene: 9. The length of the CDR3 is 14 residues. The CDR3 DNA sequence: TGTGCCAGCTTACAATCACAGGGGGCAGACGAGCAGTACTTC. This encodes CASLQSQGADEQYF.

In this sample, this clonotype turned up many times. CDR3 nucleotides: TGCGCCAGCAGCTTGGGCCTCTCTTGGGAGGGGGCCAACAATGAGCAGTTCTTC. Its translation is CASSLGLSWEGANNEQFF. The chain employs TRBV5-1 and TRBJ2-1; the D gene could be TRBD1 or TRBD2 (7 bases each). The V gene's germline CDR1 is SGHRS and CDR2 YFSETQ. This CDR3 has 18 amino acids. V gave up 0 bases and J gave up 5 bases, with 21 bases separating them.

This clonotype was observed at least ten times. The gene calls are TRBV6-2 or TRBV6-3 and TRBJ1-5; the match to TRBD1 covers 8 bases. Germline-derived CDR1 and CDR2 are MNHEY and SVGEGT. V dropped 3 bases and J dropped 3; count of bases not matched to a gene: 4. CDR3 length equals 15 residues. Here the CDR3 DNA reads TGTGCCAGCAGTTATCAGGGGGCTGCCAATCAGCCCCAGCATTTT. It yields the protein CASSYQGAANQPQHF.

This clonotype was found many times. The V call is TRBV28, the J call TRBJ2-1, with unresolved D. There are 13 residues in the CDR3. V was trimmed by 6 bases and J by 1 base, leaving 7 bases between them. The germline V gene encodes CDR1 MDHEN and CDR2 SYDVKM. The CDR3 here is CASRGHSYNEQFF. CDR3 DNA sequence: TGTGCCAGCAGGGGCCATTCCTACAATGAGCAGTTCTTC.

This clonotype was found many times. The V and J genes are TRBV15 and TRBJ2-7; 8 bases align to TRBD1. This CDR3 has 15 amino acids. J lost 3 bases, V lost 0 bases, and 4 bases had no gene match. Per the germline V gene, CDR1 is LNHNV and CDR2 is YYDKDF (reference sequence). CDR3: CATSRDRDRFYEQYF. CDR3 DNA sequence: TGTGCCACCAGCAGAGACCGGGACAGGTTCTACGAGCAGTACTTC.

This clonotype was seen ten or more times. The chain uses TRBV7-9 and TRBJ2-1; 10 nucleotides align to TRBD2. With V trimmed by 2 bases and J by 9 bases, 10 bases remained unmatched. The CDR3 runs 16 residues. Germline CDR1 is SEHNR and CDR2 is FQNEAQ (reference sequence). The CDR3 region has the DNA TGTGCCAGCAGCTTAATCCCAGCGGGGGGGCTGAGTGAGCAGTTCTTC. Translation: CASSLIPAGGLSEQFF.

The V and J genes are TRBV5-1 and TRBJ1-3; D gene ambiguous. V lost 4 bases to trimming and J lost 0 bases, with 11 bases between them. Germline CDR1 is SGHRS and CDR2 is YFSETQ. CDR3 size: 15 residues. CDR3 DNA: TGCGCCAGCAGCGGTGGTGCGAGCTCTGGAAACACCATATATTTT. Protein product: CASSGGASSGNTIYF.

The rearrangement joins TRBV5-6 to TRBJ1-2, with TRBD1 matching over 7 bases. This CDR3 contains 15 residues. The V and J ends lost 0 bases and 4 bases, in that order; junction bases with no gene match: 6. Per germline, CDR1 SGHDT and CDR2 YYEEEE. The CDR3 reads CASSLDPGTAYGYTF. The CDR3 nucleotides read TGTGCCAGCAGCTTGGATCCCGGGACAGCCTATGGCTACACCTTC. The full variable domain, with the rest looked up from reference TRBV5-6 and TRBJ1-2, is DAGVTQSPTHLIKTRGQQVTLRCSPKSGHDTVSWYQQALGQGPQFIFQYYEEEERQRGNFPDRFSGHQFPNYSSELNVNALLLGDSALYLCASSLDPGTAYGYTFGSGTRLTVV.

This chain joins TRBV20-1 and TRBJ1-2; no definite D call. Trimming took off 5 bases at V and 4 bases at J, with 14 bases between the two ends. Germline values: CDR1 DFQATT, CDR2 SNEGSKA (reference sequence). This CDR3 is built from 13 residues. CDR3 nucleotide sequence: TGCAGTGCTTCTTCGTTTGGAAGCTATGGCTACACCTTC. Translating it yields CSASSFGSYGYTF.